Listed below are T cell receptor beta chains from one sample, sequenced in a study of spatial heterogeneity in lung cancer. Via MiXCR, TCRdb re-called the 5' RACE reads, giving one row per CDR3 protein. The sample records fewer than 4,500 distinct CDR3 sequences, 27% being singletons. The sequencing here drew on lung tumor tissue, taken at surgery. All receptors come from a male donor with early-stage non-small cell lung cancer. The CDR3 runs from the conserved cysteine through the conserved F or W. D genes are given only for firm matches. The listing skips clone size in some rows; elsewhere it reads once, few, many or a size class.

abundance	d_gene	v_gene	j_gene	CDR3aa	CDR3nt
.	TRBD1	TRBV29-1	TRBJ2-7	CSAGTGRDEQYF	TGCAGCGCCGGGACAGGGAGAGACGAGCAGTACTTC
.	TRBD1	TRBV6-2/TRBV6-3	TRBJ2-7	CASSYGRTGGSYEQYF	TGTGCCAGCAGTTACGGGCGGACAGGGGGCTCCTACGAGCAGTACTTC
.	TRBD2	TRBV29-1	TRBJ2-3	CSVEGLAGSDTQYF	TGCAGCGTTGAAGGACTAGCGGGATCAGATACGCAGTATTTT
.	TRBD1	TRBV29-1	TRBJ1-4	CSALQGTTNEKLFF	TGCAGCGCCTTACAGGGGACAACTAATGAAAAACTGTTTTTT
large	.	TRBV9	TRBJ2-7	CASSKGTDNEQYF	TGTGCCAGCAGCAAGGGGACGGACAACGAGCAGTACTTC
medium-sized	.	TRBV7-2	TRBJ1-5	CASSLGYNQPQHF	TGTGCCAGCAGCTTAGGGTACAATCAGCCCCAGCATTTT
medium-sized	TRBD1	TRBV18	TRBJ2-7	CASSPPGQGGHEQYF	TGTGCCAGCTCACCACCGGGACAGGGGGGCCACGAGCAGTACTTC
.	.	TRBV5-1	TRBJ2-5	CASSLAGETQYF	TGCGCCAGCAGCTTGGCCGGTGAGACCCAGTACTTC
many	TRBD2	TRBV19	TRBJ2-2	CASTLAGYVGELFF	TGTGCCAGTACGCTAGCGGGATACGTCGGGGAGCTGTTTTTT
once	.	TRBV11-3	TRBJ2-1	CASSGTGRYNEQFF	TGTGCCAGCTCCGGGACTGGCCGTTACAATGAGCAGTTCTTC
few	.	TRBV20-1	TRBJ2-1	CRPSGPRGYNEQFF	TGCAGACCCTCGGGGCCGCGGGGTTACAATGAGCAGTTCTTC
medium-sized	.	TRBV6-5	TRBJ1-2	CASSLVGDGYTF	TGTGCCAGCAGTTTAGTGGGGGATGGCTACACCTTC
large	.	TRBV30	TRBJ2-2	CAWSEAIYTGELFF	TGTGCCTGGAGTGAGGCGATTTACACCGGGGAGCTGTTTTTT
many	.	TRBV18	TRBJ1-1	CASSPPSSITEAFF	TGTGCCAGCTCACCACCTTCATCGATAACAGAAGCTTTCTTT
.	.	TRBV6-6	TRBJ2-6	CATQSPDRASGANVLTF	TGTGCCACCCAGAGCCCGGACAGAGCCTCTGGGGCCAACGTCCTGACTTTC
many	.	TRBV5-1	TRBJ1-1	CASSPQTYSTEAFF	TGCGCCAGCAGCCCCCAGACATATTCCACTGAAGCTTTCTTT
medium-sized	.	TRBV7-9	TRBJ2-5	CASSLYANGRYQETQYF	TGTGCCAGCAGCTTATACGCAAACGGAAGGTACCAAGAGACCCAGTACTTC
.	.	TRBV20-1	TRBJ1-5	CSASEAIGSRRQPQHF	TGCAGTGCTAGCGAGGCTATCGGCAGCCGGCGGCAGCCCCAGCATTTT
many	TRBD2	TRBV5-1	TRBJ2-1	CASSLTSGRGEQFF	TGCGCCAGCAGCTTGACTAGCGGGAGAGGTGAGCAGTTCTTC
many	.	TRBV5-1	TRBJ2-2	CASSLRQANTGELFF	TGCGCCAGCAGCTTGAGACAAGCGAACACCGGGGAGCTGTTTTTT
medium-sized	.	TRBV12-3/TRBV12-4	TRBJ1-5	CASSPRQVNQPQHF	TGTGCCAGCAGTCCCAGACAAGTCAATCAGCCCCAGCATTTT
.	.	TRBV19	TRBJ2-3	CASSSNPGADTQYF	TGTGCCAGTAGTTCGAACCCGGGAGCAGATACGCAGTATTTT
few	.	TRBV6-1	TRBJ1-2	CASSEHPRTHGYTF	TGTGCCAGCAGTGAACACCCGCGCACCCATGGCTACACCTTC
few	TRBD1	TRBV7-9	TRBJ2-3	CASTSPEQGQGTDTQYF	TGTGCCAGCACCTCTCCTGAGCAGGGACAGGGAACAGATACGCAGTATTTT
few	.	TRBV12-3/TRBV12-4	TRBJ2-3	CANGIWAGSTDTQYF	TGTGCCAACGGGATATGGGCAGGCAGCACAGATACGCAGTATTTT
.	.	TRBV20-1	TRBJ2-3	CSAPPGPERDTQYF	TGCAGTGCCCCTCCCGGGCCCGAAAGGGATACGCAGTATTTT
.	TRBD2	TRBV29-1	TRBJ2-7	CSYTSANSYEQYF	TGCAGCTATACTAGCGCCAACTCCTACGAGCAGTACTTC
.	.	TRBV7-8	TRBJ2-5	CASSLGLTQETQYF	TGTGCCAGCAGTCTAGGTCTAACTCAAGAGACCCAGTACTTC
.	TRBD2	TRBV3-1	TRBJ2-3	CASSQAETSGGDTQYF	TGTGCCAGCAGCCAAGCTGAGACTAGCGGTGGCGATACGCAGTATTTT
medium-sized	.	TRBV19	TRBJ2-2	CASSDQNTGELFF	TGTGCCAGTTCCGATCAAAACACCGGGGAGCTGTTTTTT
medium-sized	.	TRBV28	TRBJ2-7	CASSYQRLSYEQYF	TGTGCCAGCAGTTACCAGCGGCTCTCCTACGAGCAGTACTTC
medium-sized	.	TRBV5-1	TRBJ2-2	CASSLTGWTTGELFF	TGCGCCAGCAGCTTGACAGGGTGGACCACCGGGGAGCTGTTTTTT
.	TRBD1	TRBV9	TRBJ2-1	CASSPWTGSSYNEQFF	TGTGCCAGCAGCCCGTGGACAGGGAGCTCCTACAATGAGCAGTTCTTC
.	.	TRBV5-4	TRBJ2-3	CASRRDTDTQYF	TGTGCCAGCAGGAGGGACACAGATACGCAGTATTTT
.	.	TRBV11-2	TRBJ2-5	CASSLAQARMIQETQYF	TGTGCCAGCAGCTTAGCCCAGGCTAGGATGATTCAAGAGACCCAGTACTTC